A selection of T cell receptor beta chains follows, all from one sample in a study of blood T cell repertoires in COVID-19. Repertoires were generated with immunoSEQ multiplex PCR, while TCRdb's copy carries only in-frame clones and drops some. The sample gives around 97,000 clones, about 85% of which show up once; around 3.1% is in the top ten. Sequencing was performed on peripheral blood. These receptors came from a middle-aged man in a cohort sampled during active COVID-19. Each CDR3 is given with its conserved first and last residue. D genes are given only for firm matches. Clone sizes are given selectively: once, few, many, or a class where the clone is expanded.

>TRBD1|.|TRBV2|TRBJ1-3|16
TGTGCCAGCAGTGAAGGACAGGGGATTACTGGAAACACCATATATTTT
CASSEGQGITGNTIYF
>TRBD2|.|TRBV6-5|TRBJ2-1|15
TGTGCCAGCAGTCTCACGCCGGGGGGGCGCTATGAGCAGTTCTTC
CASSLTPGGRYEQFF
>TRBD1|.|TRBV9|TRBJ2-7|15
TGTGCCAGCAGCCCCGCGGACAGGGGACGGTACGAGCAGTACTTC
CASSPADRGRYEQYF
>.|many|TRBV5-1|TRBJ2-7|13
TGCGCCAGCACCTTGGGGACAAACTACGAGCAGTACTTC
CASTLGTNYEQYF
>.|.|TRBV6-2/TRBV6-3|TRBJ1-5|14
TGTGCCAGCAGTTTCGGGGGATTCAATCAGCCCCAGCATTTT
CASSFGGFNQPQHF
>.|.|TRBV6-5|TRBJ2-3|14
TGTGCCAGCACCGGACAGACTAGCACAGATACGCAGTATTTT
CASTGQTSTDTQYF
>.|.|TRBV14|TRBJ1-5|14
TGTGCCAGCAGTTTTTCAGGGTTCAATCAGCCCCAGCATTTT
CASSFSGFNQPQHF
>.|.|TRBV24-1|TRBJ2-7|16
TGTGCCACCAGTGATCCCAGGGAAGCACGGCCCTACGAGCAGTACTTC
CATSDPREARPYEQYF
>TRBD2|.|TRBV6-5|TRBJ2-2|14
TGTGCCAGCGGAGGGATAGCGGGAACCGGGGAGCTGTTTTTT
CASGGIAGTGELFF
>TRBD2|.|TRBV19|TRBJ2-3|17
TGTGCCAGTAGTGGGATAGCGGGGGGGCTTAACACAGATACGCAGTATTTT
CASSGIAGGLNTDTQYF
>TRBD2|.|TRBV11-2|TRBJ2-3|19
TGTGCCAGCAGCTTAGCCGGGAGGCTAGCGGGGCATTTCCCAGATACGCAGTATTTT
CASSLAGRLAGHFPDTQYF
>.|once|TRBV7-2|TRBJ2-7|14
TGTGCCAGCAGCTTAAAAAGGCAGGGCGGCGAGCAGTACTTC
CASSLKRQGGEQYF
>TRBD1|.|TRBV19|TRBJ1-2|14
TGTGCCAGTAGTGGACAGGGACTCAACTATGGCTACACCTTC
CASSGQGLNYGYTF
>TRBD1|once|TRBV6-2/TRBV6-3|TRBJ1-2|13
TGTGCCAGCAGTTCGACAGGGACCTATGGCTACACCTTC
CASSSTGTYGYTF
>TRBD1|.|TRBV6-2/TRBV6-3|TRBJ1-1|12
TGTGCCAGCAGTTACAGGGGACAGCAGGCTTTCTTT
CASSYRGQQAFF
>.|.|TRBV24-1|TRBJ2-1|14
TGTGCCACCGCGGCTGGAGACTTCTACAATGAGCAGTTCTTC
CATAAGDFYNEQFF
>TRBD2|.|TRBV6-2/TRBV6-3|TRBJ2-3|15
TGTGCCAGCAGTCAACGCGGGGGGAACACAGATACGCAGTATTTT
CASSQRGGNTDTQYF
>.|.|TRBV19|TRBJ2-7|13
TGTGCCAGTAGTACGGACGGGGGCTACGAGCAGTACTTC
CASSTDGGYEQYF
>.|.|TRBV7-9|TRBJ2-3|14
TGTGCCAGCAGCCCCGGTGGGGCTGGAGATACGCAGTATTTT
CASSPGGAGDTQYF
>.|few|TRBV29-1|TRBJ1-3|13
TGCAGCGTTGACACAAGCTCTGGAAACACCATATATTTT
CSVDTSSGNTIYF
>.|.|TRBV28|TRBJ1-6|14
TGTGCCAGCAACCCGGACGGGGGAGGTTCACCCCTCCACTTT
CASNPDGGGSPLHF
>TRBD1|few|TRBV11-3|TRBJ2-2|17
TGTGCCAGCAGCTTAGACTGGACAGGGGAGAACACCGGGGAGCTGTTTTTT
CASSLDWTGENTGELFF
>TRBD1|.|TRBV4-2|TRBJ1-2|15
TGTGCCAGCAGCCTTAACAGGGGGCAGGTCTATGGCTACACCTTC
CASSLNRGQVYGYTF
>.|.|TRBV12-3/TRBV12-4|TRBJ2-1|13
TGTGCCAGCAGCTCCGGGGATTTTAGTGAGCAGTTCTTC
CASSSGDFSEQFF
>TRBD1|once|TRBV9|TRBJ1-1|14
TGTGCCAGCAGCGGGACAGGGGAGGACACTGAAGCTTTCTTT
CASSGTGEDTEAFF
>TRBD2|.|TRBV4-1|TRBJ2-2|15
TGCGCCAGCCAAAGAGCGGGGGCGAACACCGGGGAGCTGTTTTTT
CASQRAGANTGELFF
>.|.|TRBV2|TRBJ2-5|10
TGTGCCAGCAAACTGGAGACCCAGTACTTC
CASKLETQYF
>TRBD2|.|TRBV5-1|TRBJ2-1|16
TGCGCCAGCAGCATGACATCGACTAGCGGGAACAATGAGCAGTTCTTC
CASSMTSTSGNNEQFF
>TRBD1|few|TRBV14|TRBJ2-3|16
TGTGCCAGCAGCCAAGTTGGACAGGGGAGGACAGATACGCAGTATTTT
CASSQVGQGRTDTQYF
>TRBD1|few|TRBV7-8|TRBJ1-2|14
TGTGCCAGCAGCTTCAGGGGGCAGGACTATGGCTACACCTTC
CASSFRGQDYGYTF
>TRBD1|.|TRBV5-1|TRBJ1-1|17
TGCGCCAGCAGCTTAAGGGGACAGGGGGCATATAACACTGAAGCTTTCTTT
CASSLRGQGAYNTEAFF
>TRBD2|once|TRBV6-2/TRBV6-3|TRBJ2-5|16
TGTGCCAGCAGCGGAACTAGCGGGGGAACCCAAGAGACCCAGTACTTC
CASSGTSGGTQETQYF
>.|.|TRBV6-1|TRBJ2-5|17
TGTGCCAGCAGTGAACGGCGGACAGGAGGGTTCCAAGAGACCCAGTACTTC
CASSERRTGGFQETQYF
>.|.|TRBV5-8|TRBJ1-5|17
TGTGCCAGCAGCTTGGGACCCCGGACGACAGGCAATCAGCCCCAGCATTTT
CASSLGPRTTGNQPQHF
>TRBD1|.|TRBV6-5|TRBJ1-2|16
TGTGCCAGCAGTTATTTCGACAGGGATCGGGGCTATGGCTACACCTTC
CASSYFDRDRGYGYTF
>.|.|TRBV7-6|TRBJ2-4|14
TGTGCCAGCAGCTTACCCCCTGGGGCGAACATTCAGTACTTC
CASSLPPGANIQYF
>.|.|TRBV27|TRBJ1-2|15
TGTGCCAGCAGTTTAGGTCTAGGAGGAAACTATGGCTACACCTTC
CASSLGLGGNYGYTF
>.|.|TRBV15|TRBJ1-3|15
TGTGCCACCAGTCCCGGGATAAACTCTGGAAACACCATATATTTT
CATSPGINSGNTIYF
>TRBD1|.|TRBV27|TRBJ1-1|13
TGTGCCAGCAGTTTCAGGACAGGCACTGAAGCTTTCTTT
CASSFRTGTEAFF
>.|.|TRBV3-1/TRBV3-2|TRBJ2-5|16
TGTGCCAGCAGTCTAGAGGTGGCCGCTAGGAGGGAGACCCAGTACTTC
CASSLEVAARRETQYF
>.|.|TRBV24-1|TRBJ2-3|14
TGTGCCACCAGTGATCGGTTAGTCCCAGATACGCAGTATTTT
CATSDRLVPDTQYF
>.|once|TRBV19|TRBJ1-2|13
TGTGCCAGTAGTATTGGGCAGGGTGGAGGCTACACCTTC
CASSIGQGGGYTF
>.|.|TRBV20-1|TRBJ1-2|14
TGCAGTGCTAGTAAGGGGGTCGCCCTCTATGGCTACACCTTC
CSASKGVALYGYTF
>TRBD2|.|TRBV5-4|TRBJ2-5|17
TGTGCCAGCAGCGTCACTAGCGGGGGGGCTGGATTGGAGACCCAGTACTTC
CASSVTSGGAGLETQYF
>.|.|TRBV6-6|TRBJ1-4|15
TGTGCCAGCAGTTTAAGACAGGCAACTAATGAAAAACTGTTTTTT
CASSLRQATNEKLFF
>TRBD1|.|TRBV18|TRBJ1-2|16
TGTGCCAGCTCACCACTAACGGACAGGTTCAACTATGGCTACACCTTC
CASSPLTDRFNYGYTF
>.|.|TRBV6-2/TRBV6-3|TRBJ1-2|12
TGTGCCAGCAGCCGCAACAGGGAGAGCTACACCTTC
CASSRNRESYTF
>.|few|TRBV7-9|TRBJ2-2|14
TGTGCCAGCAGCTGGACTGAGAACACCGGGGAGCTGTTTTTT
CASSWTENTGELFF
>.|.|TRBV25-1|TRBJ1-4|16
TGTGCCAGCAGTGAATTGGGAGTGGAGGGTAATGAAAAACTGTTTTTT
CASSELGVEGNEKLFF
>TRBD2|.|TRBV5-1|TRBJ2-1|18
TGCGCCAGCAGCACGGGACTAGCGGGGGGGAGCTCCTACAATGAGCAGTTCTTC
CASSTGLAGGSSYNEQFF
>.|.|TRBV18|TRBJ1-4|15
TGTGCCAGCTCACCACAGAGGAGAGATAATGAAAAACTGTTTTTT
CASSPQRRDNEKLFF